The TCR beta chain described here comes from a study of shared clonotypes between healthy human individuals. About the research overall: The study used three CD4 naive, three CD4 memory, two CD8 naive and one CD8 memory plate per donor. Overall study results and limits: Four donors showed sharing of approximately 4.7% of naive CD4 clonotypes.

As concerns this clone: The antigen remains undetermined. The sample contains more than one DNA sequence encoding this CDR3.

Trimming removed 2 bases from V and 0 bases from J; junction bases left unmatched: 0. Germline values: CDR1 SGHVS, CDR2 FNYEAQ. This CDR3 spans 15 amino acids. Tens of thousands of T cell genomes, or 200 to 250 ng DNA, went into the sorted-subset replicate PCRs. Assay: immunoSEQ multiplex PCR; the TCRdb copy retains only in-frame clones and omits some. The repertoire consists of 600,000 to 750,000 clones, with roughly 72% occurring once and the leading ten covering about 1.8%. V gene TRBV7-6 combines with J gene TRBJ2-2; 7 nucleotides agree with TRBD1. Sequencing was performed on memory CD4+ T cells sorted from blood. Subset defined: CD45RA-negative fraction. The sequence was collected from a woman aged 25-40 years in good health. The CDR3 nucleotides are TGTGCCAGCAGCTTACAGGGGGCGAACACCGGGGAGCTGTTTTTT. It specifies CASSLQGANTGELFF. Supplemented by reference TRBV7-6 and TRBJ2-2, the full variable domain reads GAGVSQSPRYKVTKRGQDVALRCDPISGHVSLYWYRQALGQGPEFLTYFNYEAQQDKSGLPNDRFSAERPEGSISTLTIQRTEQRDSAMYRCASSLQGANTGELFFGEGSRLTVL.